A single sample is the source of the 9 T cell receptor beta chains below, sequenced in a study of cytomegalovirus exposure and HLA in healthy donors. Vbeta (60) and Jbeta (13) primers were used in the PCR. Here immunoSEQ multiplex PCR was the method, and the copy in TCRdb shows in-frame clones only, minus some. The sample gives 150,000 or so clones, about 80% of which show up once; approximately 13% is in the top ten. Sequencing input: PBMCs. These receptors were taken from a man aged 35-49 years in good health and CMV-seropositive.

The chain couples TRBV7-9 to TRBJ2-7; a weak D match, TRBD2 (6 bases). Germline values: CDR1 SEHNR, CDR2 FQNEAQ (reference sequence). There are 14 residues in the CDR3. V was shortened by 3 bases and J by 4 bases, with 13 bases between the two germline ends. The CDR3 DNA follows: TGTGCCAGCAGCTTCAAAGGCGGGGTATACGAGCAGTACTTC. Protein: CASSFKGGVYEQYF.

V usage is TRBV7-2 and J usage is TRBJ1-5, with 7 nucleotides matching TRBD1. V lost 1 base to trimming and J lost 6 bases; unmatched junction nucleotides: 15. The CDR3 extends over 18 amino acids. From germline, CDR1 is SGHTA and CDR2 FQGNSA. The CDR3 DNA reads TGTGCCAGCAGCTTAGACACAGGGGCGACGGGGTTTGGTCAGCCCCAGCATTTT. As protein: CASSLDTGATGFGQPQHF.

The chain is built from TRBV5-4 and TRBJ2-1; 12 bases map to TRBD2. The CDR3 covers 15 residues. V trimming: 6 bases; J trimming: 4 bases; junction bases outside the gene matches: 5. Germline V gene sequence: CDR1 SGHNT, CDR2 YYREEE (reference sequence). The CDR3 is CASISSGRGYNEQFF. CDR3 nucleotide sequence: TGTGCCAGCATTTCTAGCGGGAGGGGTTACAATGAGCAGTTCTTC.

This clone appeared once. This rearrangement joins TRBV5-1 to TRBJ2-5; 8 bases fit TRBD2. V lost 4 bases to trimming and J lost 12 bases; unmatched junction nucleotides: 11. CDR1 is SGHRS, CDR2 YFSETQ, per germline. CDR3 length: 13 amino acids. CDR3 bases: TGCGCCAGCAGCCCCAACCCTGGACTAGCAGAGTACTTC. Protein product: CASSPNPGLAEYF.

CDR3 loop: CASSKTGDSGNTIYF. CDR3 coding DNA: TGTGCCAGCAGCAAGACAGGGGACTCTGGAAACACCATATATTTT. The chain uses TRBV13 and TRBJ1-3; 8 bases are shared with TRBD1. The junction had 3 bases not matched to a gene; V was cut back by 5 bases and J by 0 bases. Germline CDR1 is PRHDT and CDR2 is FYEKMQ (reference sequence). The CDR3 spans 15 residues. Complete variable domain (other parts from reference TRBV13 and TRBJ1-3): AAGVIQSPRHLIKEKRETATLKCYPIPRHDTVYWYQQGPGQDPQFLISFYEKMQSDKGSIPDRFSAQQFSDYHSELNMSSLELGDSALYFCASSKTGDSGNTIYFGEGSWLTVV.

Here the CDR3 reads CASSGRNSPLHF. The CDR3 coding sequence is TGTGCCAGCAGCGGGAGGAATTCACCCCTCCACTTT. This rearrangement joins TRBV5-4 to TRBJ1-6; D not resolved. V gave up 4 bases and J gave up 7 bases, with 6 bases separating them. The CDR3 has 12 amino acids. The V gene's germline CDR1 is SGHNT and CDR2 YYREEE (reference sequence).

The chain is built from TRBV18 and TRBJ2-7; D might be TRBD1 (5 bases). The CDR3 is 13 residues long. V was cut by 4 bases and J by 4 bases, with 11 bases left in between. Per the germline V gene, CDR1 is KGHSH and CDR2 is LQKENI. For the CDR3, the DNA is TGTGCCAGCTCACTTCCCGGACATTACGAGCAGTACTTC. Translation gives CASSLPGHYEQYF.

The chain is built from TRBV7-9 and TRBJ2-7; perhaps TRBD1 as D (6 bases). Germline V gene lookup returns CDR1 SEHNR and CDR2 FQNEAQ (reference sequence). V lost 3 bases and J 6 bases, leaving 15 bases between the germline ends. The CDR3 extends over 14 amino acids. In DNA, the CDR3 is TGTGCCAGCAGCTTTGGACAGTCCTCTGGCGAGCAGTACTTC. Translated: CASSFGQSSGEQYF.

The CDR3 region is CASSLATGSANTGELFF. The CDR3 bases are TGCGCCAGCAGCTTGGCGACAGGGTCGGCGAACACCGGGGAGCTGTTTTTT. The V call is TRBV5-1, the J call TRBJ2-2; 7 bases fit TRBD1. This CDR3 spans 17 amino acids. The V gene's germline CDR1 is SGHRS and CDR2 YFSETQ. After removal of 0 bases from V and 0 bases from J, the junction contained 5 bases not matched to a gene.